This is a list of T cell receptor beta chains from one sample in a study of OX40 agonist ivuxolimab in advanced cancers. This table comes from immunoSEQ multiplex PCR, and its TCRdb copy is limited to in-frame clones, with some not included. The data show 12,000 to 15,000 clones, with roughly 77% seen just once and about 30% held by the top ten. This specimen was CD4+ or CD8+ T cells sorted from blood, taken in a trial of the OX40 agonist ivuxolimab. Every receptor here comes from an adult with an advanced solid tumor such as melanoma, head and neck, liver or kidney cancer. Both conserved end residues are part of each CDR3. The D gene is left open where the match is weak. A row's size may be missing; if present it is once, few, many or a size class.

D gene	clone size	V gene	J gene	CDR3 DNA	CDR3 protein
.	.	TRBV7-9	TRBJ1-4	TGTGCCAGCAAAGACAGCGCAACTAATGAAAAACTGTTTTTT	CASKDSATNEKLFF
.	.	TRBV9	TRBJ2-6	TGTGCCAGCGATCCGGGGGCTGGGGCCAACGTCCTGACTTTC	CASDPGAGANVLTF
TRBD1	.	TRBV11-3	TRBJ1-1	TGTGCCAGCAGCTTCCCCCGGGACAGGGGGACAGGGAACACTGAAGCTTTCTTT	CASSFPRDRGTGNTEAFF
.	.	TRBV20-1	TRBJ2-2	TGCAGTGCTGGAAGGACCGGGGAGCTGTTTTTT	CSAGRTGELFF
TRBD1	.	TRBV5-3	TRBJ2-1	TGTGCCAGAAGCTACCGGGACAGGGCCTACAATGAGCAGTTCTTC	CARSYRDRAYNEQFF
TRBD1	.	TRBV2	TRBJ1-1	TGTGCCAGCAATCAAGTTGGGACAGAGAACACTGAAGCTTTCTTT	CASNQVGTENTEAFF
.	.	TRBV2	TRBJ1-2	TGTGCCAGCAGCCCTGAGACAGGCCCCTATGGCTACACCTTC	CASSPETGPYGYTF
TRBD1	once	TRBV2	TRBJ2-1	TGTGCCAGCCCAGGGACAGCCATCTACAATGAGCAGTTCTTC	CASPGTAIYNEQFF
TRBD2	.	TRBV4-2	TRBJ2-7	TGTGCCAGCAGCCAAGGGACTAGCGGAAACTACGAGCAGTACTTC	CASSQGTSGNYEQYF
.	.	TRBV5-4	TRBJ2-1	TGTGCCAGCAGAACGACAGAGAACAATGAGCAGTTCTTC	CASRTTENNEQFF
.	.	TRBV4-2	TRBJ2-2	TGTGCCAGCAGCCAAGATCCGGATGGGAGCACCGGGGAGCTGTTTTTT	CASSQDPDGSTGELFF
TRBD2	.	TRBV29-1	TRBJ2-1	TGCAGCGCCTCAGCGGGAGCGAGTTTAAATGAGCAGTTCTTC	CSASAGASLNEQFF
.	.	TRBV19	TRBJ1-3	TGTGCCAGTAGTATTTTTGACTCTGGAAACACCATATATTTT	CASSIFDSGNTIYF
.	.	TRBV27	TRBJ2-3	TGTGCCAGCAGTTTCGGAGTAAGGGATACGCAGTATTTT	CASSFGVRDTQYF
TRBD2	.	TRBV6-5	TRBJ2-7	TGTGCCAGCAGTTACGGACTAGCGGGAGGGTACGAGCAGTACTTC	CASSYGLAGGYEQYF
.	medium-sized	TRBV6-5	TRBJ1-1	TGTGCCAGCAGTTACTCGACTACCCCGAACACTGAAGCTTTCTTT	CASSYSTTPNTEAFF
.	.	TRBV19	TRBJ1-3	TGTGCCAGTGTGGACCGGAGCTCTGGAAACACCATATATTTT	CASVDRSSGNTIYF
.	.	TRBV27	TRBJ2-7	TGTGCCAGCAGTCCCCTTCCTAGCTATTCCTACGAGCAGTACTTC	CASSPLPSYSYEQYF
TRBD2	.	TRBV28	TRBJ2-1	TGTGCCAGCAGTTTTGCGACTAGCGGCTTAGGAGGGTCCTACAATGAGCAGTTCTTC	CASSFATSGLGGSYNEQFF
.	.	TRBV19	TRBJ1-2	TGTGCCAGTAGTATCGAGATACGGGCTAACTATGGCTACACCTTC	CASSIEIRANYGYTF
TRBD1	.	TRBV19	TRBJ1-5	TGTGCCAGTAGTATCCGGACAGGCGTTCAGCCCCAGCATTTT	CASSIRTGVQPQHF
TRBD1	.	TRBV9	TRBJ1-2	TGTGCCAGCAGCAGACCGAAAGGGACAGGGAGGGACGGCTACACCTTC	CASSRPKGTGRDGYTF
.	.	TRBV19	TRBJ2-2	TGTGCCAGTACCCAGTCTTATATCGGGGAGCTGTTTTTT	CASTQSYIGELFF
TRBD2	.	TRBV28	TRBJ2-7	TGTGCCAGCAGTTTTGAGCGGGAGAACAGCTACGAGCAGTACTTC	CASSFERENSYEQYF
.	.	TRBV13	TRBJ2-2	TGTGCCAGTTCTCCGGGAGCCAACACCGGGGAGCTGTTTTTT	CASSPGANTGELFF
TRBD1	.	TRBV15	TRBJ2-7	TGTGCCACCAGCAGAAACCCGACAGGGTCCCACGAGCAGTACTTC	CATSRNPTGSHEQYF
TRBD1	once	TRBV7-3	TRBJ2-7	TGTGCCAGCAGCACGACAGGGACCCACGAGCAGTACTTC	CASSTTGTHEQYF
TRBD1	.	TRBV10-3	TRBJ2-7	TGTGCCATCAGTGAGTTAGGACAGGCCTACGAGCAGTACTTC	CAISELGQAYEQYF
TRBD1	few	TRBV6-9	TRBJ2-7	TGTGCCAGCAGCTCTTCAATCGGGACAGGGTCCTACGAGCAGTACTTC	CASSSSIGTGSYEQYF
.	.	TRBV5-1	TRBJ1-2	TGCGCCAGCAGCTTTGACTGGGTCGGCTACACCTTC	CASSFDWVGYTF
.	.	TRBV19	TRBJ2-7	TGTGCCACCTCTGAAGGATGGACGACCTACGAGCAGTACTTC	CATSEGWTTYEQYF
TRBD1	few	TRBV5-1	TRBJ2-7	TGCGCCAGCAGCTCGACCGGGACAGGGGGCTACGAGCAGTACTTC	CASSSTGTGGYEQYF
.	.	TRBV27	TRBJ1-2	TGTGCCATCTGGACAGCTAACTATGGCTACACCTTC	CAIWTANYGYTF
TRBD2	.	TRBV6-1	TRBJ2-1	TGTGCCAGCAGTTTACTAGCGGGATCCAACAATGAGCAGTTCTTC	CASSLLAGSNNEQFF
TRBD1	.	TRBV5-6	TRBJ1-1	TGTGCCAGCAGCATACAGGGGGCTGAAGCTTTCTTT	CASSIQGAEAFF
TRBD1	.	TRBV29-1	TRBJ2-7	TGCAGCGTTTGGTCAGGGGGTAGCTACGAGCAGTACTTC	CSVWSGGSYEQYF
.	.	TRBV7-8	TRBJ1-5	TGTGCCAGCAAGGGCGATAGCAATCAGCCCCAGCATTTT	CASKGDSNQPQHF
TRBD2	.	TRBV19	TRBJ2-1	TGTGCCAGTAGTATATCTGGGACTAGCGGGAGTGATGAGCAGTTCTTC	CASSISGTSGSDEQFF
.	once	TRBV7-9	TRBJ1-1	TGTGCCAGCAGCTTACGTCCTGTAGATGAAGCTTTCTTT	CASSLRPVDEAFF
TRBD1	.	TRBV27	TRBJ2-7	TGTGCCAGCAGTTTATCGACAGGGGCCTACGAGCAGTACTTC	CASSLSTGAYEQYF
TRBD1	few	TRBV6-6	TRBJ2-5	TGTGCCAGCACCTTGGGACAGGGATACGAGACCCAGTACTTC	CASTLGQGYETQYF
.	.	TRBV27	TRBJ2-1	TGTGCCAGCAGTTGGGAGTCCCCCTACAATGAGCAGTTCTTC	CASSWESPYNEQFF
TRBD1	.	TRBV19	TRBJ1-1	TGTGCCAGTCAGCAGGGGGATGAAAACACTGAAGCTTTCTTT	CASQQGDENTEAFF
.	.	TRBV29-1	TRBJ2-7	TGCAGCGTTGGGCCACAGGATCGATACGAGCAGTACTTC	CSVGPQDRYEQYF
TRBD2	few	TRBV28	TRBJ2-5	TGTGCCAGCAGTTCCGGGACTAGCGGGAGAAGTGAGACCCAGTACTTC	CASSSGTSGRSETQYF
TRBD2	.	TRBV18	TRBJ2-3	TGTGCCAGCTCATTCAAGACTAGCGGCTACACAGATACGCAGTATTTT	CASSFKTSGYTDTQYF
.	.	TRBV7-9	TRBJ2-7	TGTGCCAGCAGCCTCCCGAGCTCCTACGAGCAGTACTTC	CASSLPSSYEQYF
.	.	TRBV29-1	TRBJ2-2	TGCAGCGTTAAAGGCCCCGGGAACACCGGGGAGCTGTTTTTT	CSVKGPGNTGELFF